Detailed here is one T cell receptor beta chain. The antigen is undetermined. The data stem from a study of blood T cells in healthy people across ages. Germline V gene sequence: CDR1 MDHEN, CDR2 SYDVKM. V lost 2 bases, J lost 6 bases, and 10 bases lay in between. The length of the CDR3 is 13 residues. Study results and caveats: CMV status of donors was not determined, possibly confounding expanded clonotype changes.

Together with a sample-barcoded 5' primer, a J-beta primer mix was included in a second PCR lasting about 6 to 11 cycles. Carrying 12 random nucleotides, a template-switch adaptor labeled each individual cDNA molecule. TCRdb ran MiXCR on the 5' RACE reads and lists one entry per CDR3 protein. The repertoire holds approximately 580,000 distinct CDR3 sequences, around 24% seen once, with just over 8.5% in the top ten. At least 7 million PBMCs were isolated per sample. These data are also associated with another study on T cells of mothers and their children. That paper adds: According to the study, all extracted RNA entered cDNA synthesis at around 1.5 ug per 15 ul.

This TCR was sampled from a boy aged 5-17 years in good health. The genes are TRBV28 and TRBJ1-2; D call uncertain. The sample was blood. The CDR3 DNA reads as TGTGCCAGCAGTTTAACGGCCGCGGATGGCTACACCTTC. Protein sequence: CASSLTAADGYTF.